These 27 T cell receptor beta chains were sequenced from one sample in a study of T cell repertoires in cytomegalovirus infection. TCRdb re-called the reads through MiXCR, storing one row per CDR3 protein. The repertoire includes 400,000 to 550,000 distinct CDR3 sequences, 11% of them detected once, and about 9.4% sits in the top ten. The sample consisted of PBMCs. These receptors all come from a human donor in good health (CMV status not recorded). Some clones in this sample may be carry-over from other donors' samples.

The chain combines TRBV2 with TRBJ1-1; D may be TRBD1 (5 bases). Trimming shortened V by 2 bases and J by 1 base, and 14 bases separated the two germline ends. Germline V lookup: CDR1 SNHLY, CDR2 FYNNEI. The CDR3 has 16 residues. The CDR3 loop reads CASSESGRVKNTEAFF. The CDR3 DNA sequence: TGTGCCAGCAGTGAATCGGGGCGCGTAAAGAACACTGAAGCTTTCTTT.

This clonotype was counted ten times or more. The rearrangement joins TRBV7-2 to TRBJ2-7; 11 nucleotides align to TRBD2. Losses at the gene ends were 5 bases for V and 2 bases for J; bases not matched to a gene: 5. CDR3 length: 15 residues. Germline CDR1 is SGHTA and CDR2 is FQGNSA. CDR3 coding DNA: TGTGCCAGCAGCGACAGACTAGCGGGGACCTACGAGCAGTACTTC. Translated: CASSDRLAGTYEQYF.

This clonotype was counted ten times or more. The chain carries TRBV7-9 and TRBJ1-1; tentatively, D is TRBD1 (5 bases). This CDR3 has 14 residues. Germline V lookup: CDR1 SEHNR, CDR2 FQNEAQ (reference sequence). Trimming removed 4 bases at V and 6 bases at J, with 15 bases between. For the CDR3, the DNA is TGTGCCAGCAGCTCGAGGGCCCAGGGCGCTGAAGCTTTCTTT. Protein product: CASSSRAQGAEAFF.

The chain uses TRBV6-5 and TRBJ2-5; either TRBD1 or TRBD2 may fit D (5 bases each). From germline, CDR1 is MNHEY and CDR2 SVGAGI. The V gene lost 6 bases and the J gene lost 5 bases, with 10 bases spanning the gap. CDR3 length equals 12 residues. The CDR3 here is CASRTASETQYF. The CDR3 coding sequence is TGTGCCAGCAGGACAGCTAGCGAGACCCAGTACTTC.

Points on this clonotype: A much more abundant neighbour one base away suggests this may be a read error. This chain links TRBV14 with TRBJ1-4; tentatively, D is TRBD1 (5 bases). Germline V CDR1 and CDR2: SGHDN, FVKESK. The CDR3 loop spans 16 amino acids. The CDR3 reads CVSSQRAGSGPEKLFF. The CDR3 nucleotides are TGTGTCAGCAGCCAAAGGGCAGGGTCGGGGCCTGAAAAACTGTTTTTT. Complete variable domain (other parts from reference TRBV14 and TRBJ1-4): EAGVTQFPSHSVIEKGQTVTLRCDPISGHDNLYWYRRVMGKEIKFLLHFVKESKQDESGMPNNRFLAERTGGTYSTLKVQPAELEDSGVYFCVSSQRAGSGPEKLFFGSGTQLSVL.

This clonotype was counted only a few times. J is TRBJ1-3 and V is TRBV20-1, with D perhaps matching TRBD1 (6 bases). This CDR3 has 14 amino acids. Trimming left V 5 bases short and J 0 bases short, with 11 bases between. Germline V CDR1 and CDR2: DFQATT, SNEGSKA (reference sequence). CDR3 nucleotides: TGCAGTGCTCCGCTAGGGGGCTCTGGAAACACCATATATTTT. This gives the protein CSAPLGGSGNTIYF.

This clonotype was counted at least ten times. The chain employs TRBV6-5 and TRBJ1-1; D remains ambiguous. The CDR3 totals 14 residues. The ends were cut back, 10 bases at V and 1 base at J, with 16 bases in the middle. The germline V gene encodes CDR1 MNHEY and CDR2 SVGAGI. The CDR3 DNA is TGTGCCACCACTACTGGACCGTCGAACACTGAAGCTTTCTTT. Its protein is CATTTGPSNTEAFF.

This chain connects TRBV20-1 to TRBJ2-1, with no clear D. With 3 bases removed from V and 0 bases from J, the gap between germline ends came to 12 bases. CDR1 is DFQATT, CDR2 SNEGSKA, per germline (reference sequence). The CDR3 is 15 residues long. Here the CDR3 reads CSASSALSSYNEQFF. CDR3 bases: TGCAGTGCTAGTTCGGCACTGAGCTCCTACAATGAGCAGTTCTTC.

J is TRBJ2-1 and V is TRBV3-1; possible D gene TRBD2, 5 bases. V was cut by 6 bases and J by 5 bases, with 11 bases left in between. The CDR3 loop spans 13 amino acids. In germline, CDR1 is LGHDT, CDR2 YNNKEL (reference sequence). CDR3 sequence reads: CASSGLAHNEQFF. The CDR3 region has the DNA TGTGCCAGCAGTGGCCTAGCTCACAATGAGCAGTTCTTC.

This CDR3 is CASRLLAGGAGTDTQYF. As DNA, the CDR3 is TGTGCCAGCAGACTCCTGGCGGGGGGGGCTGGCACAGATACGCAGTATTTT. The chain joins TRBV7-9 to TRBJ2-3, with 9 bases identical to TRBD2. Trimming took 6 bases from V and 1 from J; bases not matched to a gene: 11. Looked up from germline, CDR1 is SEHNR and CDR2 is FQNEAQ (reference sequence). This CDR3 region has 17 residues.

The V gene is TRBV5-1, the J gene TRBJ1-1, with D possibly matching TRBD1 (5 bases). This CDR3 is built from 14 residues. Germline lookup yields CDR1 SGHRS and CDR2 YFSETQ. Trimming removed 0 bases at V and 1 base at J, with 7 bases between. The CDR3: CASSLGDGNTEAFF. Written as DNA, the CDR3 is TGCGCCAGCAGCTTGGGGGACGGGAACACTGAAGCTTTCTTT. The full variable domain, rest sourced from reference TRBV5-1 and TRBJ1-1, is KAGVTQTPRYLIKTRGQQVTLSCSPISGHRSVSWYQQTPGQGLQFLFEYFSETQRNKGNFPGRFSGRQFSNSRSEMNVSTLELGDSALYLCASSLGDGNTEAFFGQGTRLTVV.

The sample holds many counts of this clonotype. The J gene is TRBJ2-2, the V gene TRBV15; D uncertain. V was shortened by 4 bases and J by 5 bases, with 8 bases between the two germline ends. This CDR3 spans 13 amino acids. The germline V gene has CDR1 LNHNV and CDR2 YYDKDF (reference sequence). In nucleotides, the CDR3 is TGTGCCACCAGCAAACATGCGACCGGGGAGCTGTTTTTT. This codes for CATSKHATGELFF. Full variable domain (rest looked up from reference TRBV15 and TRBJ2-2): DAMVIQNPRYQVTQFGKPVTLSCSQTLNHNVMYWYQQKSSQAPKLLFHYYDKDFNNEADTPDNFQSRRPNTSFCFLDIRSPGLGDTAMYLCATSKHATGELFFGEGSRLTVL.

In this sample, this clonotype turned up many times. The V and J genes are TRBV28 and TRBJ2-7; 10 nucleotides match TRBD2. This CDR3 region has 17 residues. The germline CDR1 and CDR2 sequences are MDHEN and SYDVKM. The V and J ends lost 6 bases and 0 bases, in that order; junction bases with no gene match: 11. The CDR3 loop reads CASSPPVAGGPSYEQYF. DNA for the CDR3: TGTGCCAGCAGCCCCCCGGTAGCGGGAGGCCCCTCCTACGAGCAGTACTTC.

This clonotype was recorded many times. V is TRBV7-2 and J is TRBJ1-4; unclear D gene. CDR1 and CDR2 (germline): SGHTA, FQGNSA. The V end was cut by 5 bases, the J end by 3 bases, with 13 bases between. The CDR3 has 15 amino acids. The CDR3 DNA is TGTGCCAGCAGCCTGGGTCGCTCCTCTAATGAAAAACTGTTTTTT. Translating it yields CASSLGRSSNEKLFF.

A few counts support this clonotype. This chain uses TRBV7-6 with TRBJ2-2; D uncertain. Deletions cut 5 bases from V and 7 bases from J, with 14 bases between. The CDR3 has 14 amino acids. In germline, CDR1 is SGHVS, CDR2 FNYEAQ. In DNA form, the CDR3 reads TGTGCCAGCAGCCTGGAGCCTGAGAACGGGGAGCTGTTTTTT. The encoded protein is CASSLEPENGELFF.

This clonotype came up a few times. V and J are TRBV5-4 and TRBJ1-1; TRBD1 matches at 9 bases. V trimming: 5 bases; J trimming: 4 bases; junction bases outside the gene matches: 9. The CDR3 consists of 15 residues. Germline CDR1 reads SGHNT; CDR2 reads YYREEE (reference sequence). CDR3 nucleotides: TGTGCCAGCAGTCCACCGGGGACAGGGCTCACTGAAGCTTTCTTT. It encodes CASSPPGTGLTEAFF. Drawing the rest from reference TRBV5-4 and TRBJ1-1, the complete variable domain is ETGVTQSPTHLIKTRGQQVTLRCSSQSGHNTVSWYQQALGQGPQFIFQYYREEENGRGNFPPRFSGLQFPNYSSELNVNALELDDSALYLCASSPPGTGLTEAFFGQGTRLTVV.

This clonotype was counted only a few times. The J gene is TRBJ2-2, the V gene TRBV4-2; 7 bases are a match to TRBD1. Trimming took 1 base from V and 4 from J; bases not matched to a gene: 3. The CDR3 length is 15 residues. Germline V gene lookup returns CDR1 LGHNA and CDR2 YNFKEQ. CDR3 amino acids: CASSQAGQRTGELFF. As DNA, the CDR3 is TGTGCCAGCAGCCAAGCGGGACAGCGCACCGGGGAGCTGTTTTTT.

This clonotype was recorded many times. The chain recombines TRBV7-2 with TRBJ2-3; 14 positions match TRBD2. CDR3 length equals 21 residues. The ends lost 2 bases at V and 0 bases at J; junction bases unmatched: 13. CDR1 SGHTA and CDR2 FQGNSA come from the germline V gene. CDR3 sequence reads: CASSLFIGLAGGYPSTDTQYF. The DNA for the CDR3 is TGTGCCAGCAGCTTATTTATCGGACTAGCGGGGGGCTACCCTAGCACAGATACGCAGTATTTT.

V usage is TRBV20-1 and J usage is TRBJ2-7, with 9 bases aligning to TRBD1. Trimming took 3 bases from V and 6 from J; bases not matched to a gene: 6. Germline CDR1 and CDR2: DFQATT and SNEGSKA (reference sequence). CDR3 length: 13 amino acids. The DNA for the CDR3 is TGCAGTGCTAGGGACAGGGGATTAGGCGAGCAGTACTTC. It codes for CSARDRGLGEQYF.

This clonotype was found many times. The V call is TRBV6-1, the J call TRBJ1-1; D is unclear. The CDR3 contains 14 residues. The germline V and J ends were trimmed by 6 bases and 1 base, with 12 bases remaining between them. CDR1 is MNHNS, CDR2 SASEGT, per germline. CDR3 sequence (DNA): TGTGCCAGCAGCTATCTTGGAGGGAACACTGAAGCTTTCTTT. Its translation: CASSYLGGNTEAFF.

At least ten counts were recorded for this clonotype. The V call is TRBV5-4, the J call TRBJ2-5, with 14 positions matching TRBD2. This CDR3 region has 16 residues. With V trimmed by 2 bases and J by 5 bases, 5 bases remained unmatched. In germline, CDR1 is SGHNT, CDR2 YYREEE (reference sequence). CDR3 nucleotides: TGTGCCAGCAGCTTACCGGGACTAGCGGGGGAGGAGACCCAGTACTTC. It codes for CASSLPGLAGEETQYF.

This clonotype has ten or more counts. The chain recombines TRBV5-1 with TRBJ2-2, with 9 positions matching TRBD1. The CDR3 runs to 16 residues. The junction had 7 bases not matched to a gene; V was cut back by 1 base and J by 6 bases. Germline-derived CDR1 and CDR2 are SGHRS and YFSETQ. In nucleotides, the CDR3 is TGCGCCAGCAGCTTGACGGGACAGGGTATAGCCGGGGAGCTGTTTTTT. The encoded protein is CASSLTGQGIAGELFF.

In DNA form, the CDR3 reads TGTGCCAGCAGCCCAAGGGTGGCCGGGGAGCTGTTTTTT. Residues: CASSPRVAGELFF. The chain links TRBV12-3 or TRBV12-4 to TRBJ2-2; D remains ambiguous. V was clipped by 6 bases and J by 6 bases, with 11 bases between them. The CDR3 contains 13 residues.

This clonotype occurred many times. This chain joins TRBV7-8 and TRBJ2-1; D possibly corresponds to TRBD2 (6 bases). This CDR3 spans 15 amino acids. V lost 2 bases and J lost 0, with 8 bases in between. The germline gives CDR1 SGHVS, CDR2 FQNEAQ. The chain's CDR3 is CASSLRRASYNEQFF. The CDR3 nucleotides read TGTGCCAGCAGCTTAAGGAGGGCCTCCTACAATGAGCAGTTCTTC.

This clonotype showed up many times. The chain is built from TRBV11-2 and TRBJ2-1, with 7 nucleotides matching TRBD2. Trimming took 1 base from V and 2 from J; bases not matched to a gene: 11. The V gene's germline CDR1 is SGHAT and CDR2 FQNNGV. The CDR3 loop spans 18 amino acids. CDR3 DNA sequence: TGTGCCAGCAGCTTAGGGAAGTTGAGCGGGGTTCCCTACAATGAGCAGTTCTTC. The encoded protein is CASSLGKLSGVPYNEQFF.

This clonotype was observed many times. The chain links TRBV7-3 to TRBJ1-2; no definite D call. V was clipped by 0 bases and J by 8 bases, with 10 bases between them. The CDR3 spans 13 residues. The germline V gene encodes CDR1 SGHTA and CDR2 FQGTGA. This CDR3 is CASSLTGGQGYTF. CDR3 DNA: TGTGCCAGCAGCTTAACAGGCGGGCAAGGCTACACCTTC.

This clonotype was observed many times. V usage is TRBV6-1 and J usage is TRBJ1-6, with 9 nucleotides matching TRBD1. Germline V gene data show CDR1 as MNHNS and CDR2 as SASEGT. The CDR3 extends over 16 amino acids. Trimming removed 5 bases from V and 7 bases from J; junction bases left unmatched: 9. CDR3 residues: CASSPGQGWKNSPLHF. Here the CDR3 DNA reads TGTGCCAGCAGTCCTGGACAGGGGTGGAAGAATTCACCCCTCCACTTT.